The sequence of this T cell receptor beta chain was determined in a study of CD8 T cells in ankylosing spondylitis. From germline, CDR1 is DFQATT and CDR2 SNEGSKA (reference sequence). Deletions cut 0 bases from V and 0 bases from J, with 9 bases between. The length of the CDR3 is 15 residues. About this clonotype itself: Its cognate antigen is unknown. This may be a read error: a much more frequent sequence differs by one nucleotide.

Points from the study as a whole: Characteristic, it appeared, of ankylosing spondylitis blood was a TCR beta motif of roughly 8 highly homologous variants. Clones linked to disease were reported to show significant enrichment in matched ankylosing spondylitis synovial fluid.

Using its own MiXCR run on the 5' RACE reads, TCRdb lists one record per CDR3 protein. The table includes some 840,000 distinct CDR3 sequences, around 11% detected once. Material for sequencing was blood, either unsorted or a sorted T cell fraction (not recorded which). The clonotype was recovered from a male donor with ankylosing spondylitis. This chain connects TRBV20-1 to TRBJ2-1; D remains unclear. CDR3 nucleotide sequence: TGCAGTGCTAGAGATTTCGCCGGCTCCTACAATGAGCAGTTCTTC. Encoded protein: CSARDFAGSYNEQFF.